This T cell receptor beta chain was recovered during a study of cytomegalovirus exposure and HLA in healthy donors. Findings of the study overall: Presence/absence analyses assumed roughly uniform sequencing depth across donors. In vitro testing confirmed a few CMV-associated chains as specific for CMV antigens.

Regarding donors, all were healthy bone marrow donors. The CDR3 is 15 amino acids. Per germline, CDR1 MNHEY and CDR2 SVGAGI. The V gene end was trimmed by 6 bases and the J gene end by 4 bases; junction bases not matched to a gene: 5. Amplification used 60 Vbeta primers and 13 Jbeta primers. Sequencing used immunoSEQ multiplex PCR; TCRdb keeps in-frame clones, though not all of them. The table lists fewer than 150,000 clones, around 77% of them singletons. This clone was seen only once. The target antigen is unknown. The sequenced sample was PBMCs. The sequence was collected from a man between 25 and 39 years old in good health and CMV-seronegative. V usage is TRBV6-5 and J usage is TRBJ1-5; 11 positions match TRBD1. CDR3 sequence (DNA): TGTGCCAGCAGAACAGGACAGGGGGCTAATCAGCCCCAGCATTTT. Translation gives CASRTGQGANQPQHF.